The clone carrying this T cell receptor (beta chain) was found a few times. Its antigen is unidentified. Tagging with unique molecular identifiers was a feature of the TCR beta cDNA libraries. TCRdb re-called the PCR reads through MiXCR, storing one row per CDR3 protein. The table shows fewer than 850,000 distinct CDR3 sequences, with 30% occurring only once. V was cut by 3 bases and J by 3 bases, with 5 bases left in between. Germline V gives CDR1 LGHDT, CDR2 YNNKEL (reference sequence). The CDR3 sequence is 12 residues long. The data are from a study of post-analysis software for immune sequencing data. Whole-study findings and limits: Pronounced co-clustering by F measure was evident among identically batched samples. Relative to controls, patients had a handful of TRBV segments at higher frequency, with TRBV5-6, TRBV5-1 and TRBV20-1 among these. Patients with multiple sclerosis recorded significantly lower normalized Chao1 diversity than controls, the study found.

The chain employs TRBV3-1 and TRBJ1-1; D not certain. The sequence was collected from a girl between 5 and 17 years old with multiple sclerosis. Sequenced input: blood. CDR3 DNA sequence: TGTGCCAGCAGCCAGTGGGACACTGAAGCTTTCTTT. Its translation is CASSQWDTEAFF.